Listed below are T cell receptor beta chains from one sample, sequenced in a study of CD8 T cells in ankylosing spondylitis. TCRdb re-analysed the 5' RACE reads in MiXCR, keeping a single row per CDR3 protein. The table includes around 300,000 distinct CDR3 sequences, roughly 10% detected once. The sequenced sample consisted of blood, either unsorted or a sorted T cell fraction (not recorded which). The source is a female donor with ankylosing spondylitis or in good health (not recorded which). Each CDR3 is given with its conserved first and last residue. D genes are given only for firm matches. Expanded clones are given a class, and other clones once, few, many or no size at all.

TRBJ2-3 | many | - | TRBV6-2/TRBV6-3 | CASTETDTQYF | TGTGCCAGCACCGAAACAGATACGCAGTATTTT
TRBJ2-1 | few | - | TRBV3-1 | CASSHPGPQYNEQFF | TGTGCCAGCAGTCACCCGGGACCCCAATACAATGAGCAGTTCTTC
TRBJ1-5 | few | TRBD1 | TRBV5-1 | CASSSGQGESQPQHF | TGCGCCAGCAGCTCGGGACAGGGGGAAAGTCAGCCCCAGCATTTT
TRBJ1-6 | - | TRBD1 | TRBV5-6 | CASSFSRGLYNSPLHF | TGTGCCAGCAGCTTTTCGAGGGGGCTGTATAATTCACCCCTCCACTTT
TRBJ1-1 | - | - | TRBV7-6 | CASSLGYTSGEKAFF | TGTGCCAGCAGCTTAGGGTACACCTCGGGCGAGAAAGCTTTCTTT
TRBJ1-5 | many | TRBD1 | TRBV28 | CASSLTGGPYSNQPQHF | TGTGCCAGCAGTTTGACAGGGGGTCCTTATAGCAATCAGCCCCAGCATTTT
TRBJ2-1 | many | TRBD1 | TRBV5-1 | CASSDEGSGGGYEQFF | TGCGCCAGCAGCGACGAGGGGTCAGGGGGCGGATATGAGCAGTTCTTC
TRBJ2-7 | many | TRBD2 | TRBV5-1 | CASSLITGTSAYEQYF | TGCGCCAGCAGCTTGATAACCGGGACTAGCGCATACGAGCAGTACTTC
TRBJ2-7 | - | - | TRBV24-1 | CATSATSGHGTYEQYF | TGTGCCACCAGTGCAACTTCGGGGCATGGGACCTACGAGCAGTACTTC
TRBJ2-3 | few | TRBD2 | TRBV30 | CAWSLHGLAGRGTDTQYF | TGTGCCTGGAGTCTTCATGGACTAGCGGGGCGCGGCACAGATACGCAGTATTTT
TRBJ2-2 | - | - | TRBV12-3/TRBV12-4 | CASSLEVVPGELFF | TGTGCCAGCAGTTTGGAGGTAGTCCCCGGGGAGCTGTTTTTT
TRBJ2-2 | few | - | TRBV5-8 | CASSYTRRELFF | TGTGCCAGCAGCTACACTCGTCGGGAGCTGTTTTTT
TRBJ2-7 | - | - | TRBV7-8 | CASSQSSSWYEQYF | TGTGCCAGCAGCCAGAGTTCTAGTTGGTACGAGCAGTACTTC
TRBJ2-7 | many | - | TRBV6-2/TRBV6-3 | CASGAVYEQYF | TGTGCCAGCGGGGCGGTTTACGAGCAGTACTTC
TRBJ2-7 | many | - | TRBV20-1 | CSASRGDEQYF | TGCAGTGCTAGTAGAGGGGACGAGCAGTACTTC
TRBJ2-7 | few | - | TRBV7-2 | CASTDSAGPSYEQYF | TGTGCCAGCACCGACAGTGCCGGCCCATCCTACGAGCAGTACTTC
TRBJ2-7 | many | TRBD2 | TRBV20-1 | CSARDLGKGLADYEQYF | TGCAGTGCTAGAGATTTAGGGAAAGGACTAGCGGACTACGAGCAGTACTTC
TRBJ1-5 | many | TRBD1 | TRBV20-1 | CSAKTGGSSNQPQHF | TGCAGTGCTAAAACAGGGGGGAGTAGCAATCAGCCCCAGCATTTT
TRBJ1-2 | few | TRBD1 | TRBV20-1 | CSARPSGDRGRTGGYTF | TGCAGTGCTAGACCCAGTGGCGACAGGGGACGAACTGGGGGCTACACCTTC
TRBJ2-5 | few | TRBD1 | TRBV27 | CASPPTVPAVGTGEETQYF | TGTGCCAGCCCCCCAACGGTCCCTGCGGTCGGGACAGGGGAAGAGACCCAGTACTTC
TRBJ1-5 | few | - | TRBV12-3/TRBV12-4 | CASIRGESWVKQPQHF | TGTGCCAGCATTCGAGGGGAGAGCTGGGTGAAACAGCCCCAGCATTTT
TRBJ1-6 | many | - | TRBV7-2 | CASSLGVGNSPLHF | TGTGCCAGCAGCTTGGGTGTAGGTAATTCACCCCTCCACTTT
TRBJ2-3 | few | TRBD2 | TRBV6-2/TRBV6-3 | CASSYLIAGVADTQYF | TGTGCCAGCAGTTACCTCATAGCGGGAGTAGCAGATACGCAGTATTTT
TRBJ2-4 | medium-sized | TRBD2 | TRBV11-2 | CASSLDSLAGGILENIQYF | TGTGCCAGCAGCTTAGACTCCCTAGCGGGAGGGATTTTGGAAAACATTCAGTACTTC
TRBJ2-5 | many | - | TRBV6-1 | CASSDRFYQETQYF | TGTGCCAGCAGTGACAGGTTCTACCAAGAGACCCAGTACTTC
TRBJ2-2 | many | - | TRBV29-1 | CSVGQGGNTGELFF | TGCAGCGTTGGGCAGGGAGGGAACACCGGGGAGCTGTTTTTT
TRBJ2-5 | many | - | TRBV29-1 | CSVEGGPSGWETQYF | TGCAGCGTTGAAGGGGGGCCTTCGGGGTGGGAGACCCAGTACTTC
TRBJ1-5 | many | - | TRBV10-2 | CASSGGFQPQHF | TGCGCCAGCAGTGGGGGTTTTCAGCCCCAGCATTTT
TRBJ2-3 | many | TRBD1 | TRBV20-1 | CSADLPDRLEYFVADTQYF | TGCAGTGCCGACCTCCCGGACAGGTTGGAGTATTTTGTCGCAGATACGCAGTATTTT
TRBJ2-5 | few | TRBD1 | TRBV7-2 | CASSVRGDRSFQETQYF | TGTGCCAGCAGCGTAAGGGGGGACAGGTCTTTCCAAGAGACCCAGTACTTC
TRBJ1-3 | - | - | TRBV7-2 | CASSQTVYLQNTIYF | TGTGCCAGCAGCCAAACCGTCTACCTGCAAAACACCATATATTTT
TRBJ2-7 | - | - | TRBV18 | CASSLSVDRSYEQYF | TGTGCCAGCTCTCTATCGGTGGACAGATCCTACGAGCAGTACTTC
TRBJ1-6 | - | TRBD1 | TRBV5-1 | CASSWGQGSNSPLHF | TGCGCCAGCAGCTGGGGACAGGGGAGTAATTCACCCCTCCACTTT
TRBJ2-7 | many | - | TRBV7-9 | CASSFQRESNEQYF | TGTGCCAGCAGCTTCCAGAGGGAAAGTAACGAGCAGTACTTC
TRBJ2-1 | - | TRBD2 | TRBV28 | CASNLGLAGVIEQFF | TGTGCCAGCAACCTAGGGCTAGCGGGAGTCATTGAGCAGTTCTTC
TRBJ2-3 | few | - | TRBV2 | CASSPRTGQPGRDTQYF | TGTGCCAGCTCGCCCCGAACCGGACAGCCGGGCAGGGATACGCAGTATTTT
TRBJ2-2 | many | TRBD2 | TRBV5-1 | CASSFVSGDNTGELFF | TGCGCCAGCAGCTTCGTCAGCGGGGATAACACCGGGGAGCTGTTTTTT
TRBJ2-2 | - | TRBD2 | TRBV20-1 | CSASKRERTGELFF | TGCAGTGCTTCTAAGCGGGAGAGGACCGGGGAGCTGTTTTTT
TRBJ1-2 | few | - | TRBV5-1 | CASSDDRLGGYTF | TGCGCCAGCAGCGATGACAGACTCGGTGGCTACACCTTC
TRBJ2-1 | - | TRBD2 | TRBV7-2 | CASSRDYSDEQFF | TGTGCCAGCAGTAGGGACTATTCGGATGAGCAGTTCTTC
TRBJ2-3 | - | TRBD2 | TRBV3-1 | CASSRHQSSGSRTDTQYF | TGTGCCAGCAGCAGACACCAGAGCAGCGGGAGCAGGACAGATACGCAGTATTTT
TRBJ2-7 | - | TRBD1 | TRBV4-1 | CASSQAKGQGGNEQYF | TGCGCCAGCAGCCAAGCGAAAGGACAGGGGGGGAACGAGCAGTACTTC
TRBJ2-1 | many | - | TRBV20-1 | CSASSPGARNEQFF | TGCAGTGCTAGTTCCCCGGGGGCGAGGAATGAGCAGTTCTTC
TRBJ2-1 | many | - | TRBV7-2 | CASSSPQGNPYNEQFF | TGTGCCAGCAGCTCCCCTCAGGGTAACCCCTACAATGAGCAGTTCTTC
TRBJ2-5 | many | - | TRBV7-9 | CASRSVEETQYF | TGTGCCAGCAGGTCAGTGGAAGAGACCCAGTACTTC
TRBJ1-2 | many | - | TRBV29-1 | CSAREGYGYTF | TGCAGCGCCCGGGAGGGCTATGGCTACACCTTC
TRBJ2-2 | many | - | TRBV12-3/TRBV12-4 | CASRRRAGVSTGELFF | TGTGCCAGCAGGCGACGCGCAGGGGTTAGCACCGGGGAGCTGTTTTTT
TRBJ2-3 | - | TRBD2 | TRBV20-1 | CCASPLAGHSTDTQYF | TGCTGTGCTTCCCCTTTAGCGGGCCATAGCACAGATACGCAGTATTTT
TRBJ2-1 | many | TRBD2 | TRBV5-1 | CASSFSSGSPNEQFF | TGCGCCAGCAGCTTCTCTAGCGGGAGCCCCAATGAGCAGTTCTTC
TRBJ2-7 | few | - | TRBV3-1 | CASSPPLGGEQYF | TGTGCCAGCAGCCCCCCCCTCGGTGGCGAGCAGTACTTC
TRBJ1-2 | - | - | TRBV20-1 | CSARDQNGYTF | TGCAGTGCTAGAGACCAAAATGGCTACACCTTC
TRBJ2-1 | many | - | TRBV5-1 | CASSEDSVPLF | TGCGCCAGCAGCGAAGACAGCGTTCCCCTCTTC
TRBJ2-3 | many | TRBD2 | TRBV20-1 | CSAGTSGRVDTQYF | TGCAGTGCTGGGACTAGCGGGCGTGTAGATACGCAGTATTTT
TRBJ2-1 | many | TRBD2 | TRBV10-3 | CAISESAGEKDEQFF | TGTGCCATCAGTGAGTCGGCGGGAGAAAAGGATGAGCAGTTCTTC
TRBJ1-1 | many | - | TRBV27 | CASSQTRRSNTEAFF | TGTGCCAGCAGTCAAACGCGAAGGTCGAACACTGAAGCTTTCTTT
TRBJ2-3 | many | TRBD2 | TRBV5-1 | CASSAELAGTTDTQYF | TGCGCCAGCAGCGCGGAACTAGCGGGGACCACAGATACGCAGTATTTT
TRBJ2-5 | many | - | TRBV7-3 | CASSLNFGETQYF | TGTGCCAGCAGCTTAAATTTCGGAGAGACCCAGTACTTC
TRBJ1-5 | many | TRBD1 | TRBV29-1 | CSVQGADQPQHF | TGCAGCGTACAGGGGGCAGATCAGCCCCAGCATTTT
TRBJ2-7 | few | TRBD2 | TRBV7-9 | CASTLGTSGYYEQYF | TGTGCCAGCACCCTCGGGACTAGCGGCTACTACGAGCAGTACTTC
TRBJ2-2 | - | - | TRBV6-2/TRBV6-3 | CASSYSPGVTGELFF | TGTGCCAGCAGTTACTCCCCCGGGGTGACCGGGGAGCTGTTTTTT